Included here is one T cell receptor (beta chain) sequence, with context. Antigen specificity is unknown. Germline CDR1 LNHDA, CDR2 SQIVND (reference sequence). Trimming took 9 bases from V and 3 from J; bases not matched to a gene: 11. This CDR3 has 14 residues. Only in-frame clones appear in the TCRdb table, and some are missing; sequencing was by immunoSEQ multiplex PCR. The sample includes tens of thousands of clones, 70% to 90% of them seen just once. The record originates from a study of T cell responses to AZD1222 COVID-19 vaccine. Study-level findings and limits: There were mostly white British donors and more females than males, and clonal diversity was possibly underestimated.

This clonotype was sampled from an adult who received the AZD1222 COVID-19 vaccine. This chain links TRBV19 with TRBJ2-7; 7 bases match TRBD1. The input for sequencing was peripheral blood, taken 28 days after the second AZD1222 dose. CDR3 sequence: CASQDRDSNYEQYF. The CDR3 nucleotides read TGTGCCAGCCAGGATCGGGACAGCAACTACGAGCAGTACTTC. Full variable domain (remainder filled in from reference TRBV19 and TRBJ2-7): DGGITQSPKYLFRKEGQNVTLSCEQNLNHDAMYWYRQDPGQGLRLIYYSQIVNDFQKGDIAEGYSVSREKKESFPLTVTSAQKNPTAFYLCASQDRDSNYEQYFGPGTRLTVT.